Described below is a single T cell receptor beta chain sequence and its context. The CDR3 loop spans 14 amino acids. The germline gives CDR1 ENHRY, CDR2 SYGVKD. Trimming removed 9 bases from V and 7 bases from J; junction bases left unmatched: 11. Time point specified: patch test 1, 2 weeks after DPC sensitization. Treatment given: therapeutic diphenylcyclopropenone sensitization with weekly scalp DPC. Unseparated into fractions, whole blood served as the source from which total RNA was extracted. Drawing of blood took place ahead of applying each patch test. The data originate from a study of human T cells and chemical hapten exposure. Background on the study: Each week of the roughly 25-week study, patients had diphenylcyclopropenone applied to the scalp.

Via MiXCR, TCRdb re-called the RACE reads, giving one row per CDR3 protein. The sample records approximately 34,000 distinct CDR3 sequences, around 6.8% being singletons. Sequencing used whole blood, obtained in connection with sensitization to the hapten diphenylcyclopropenone (DPC). This sequence originates from a woman aged 25 to 39 with alopecia areata. Some clones in this sample may be carry-over from other donors' samples. The rearrangement links TRBV10-3 to TRBJ1-5; 8 nucleotides align to TRBD1. In nucleotides, the CDR3 is TGTGCCATAAAGGACAGGGAGGTAGGACAGCCCCAGCATTTT. Protein sequence: CAIKDREVGQPQHF.